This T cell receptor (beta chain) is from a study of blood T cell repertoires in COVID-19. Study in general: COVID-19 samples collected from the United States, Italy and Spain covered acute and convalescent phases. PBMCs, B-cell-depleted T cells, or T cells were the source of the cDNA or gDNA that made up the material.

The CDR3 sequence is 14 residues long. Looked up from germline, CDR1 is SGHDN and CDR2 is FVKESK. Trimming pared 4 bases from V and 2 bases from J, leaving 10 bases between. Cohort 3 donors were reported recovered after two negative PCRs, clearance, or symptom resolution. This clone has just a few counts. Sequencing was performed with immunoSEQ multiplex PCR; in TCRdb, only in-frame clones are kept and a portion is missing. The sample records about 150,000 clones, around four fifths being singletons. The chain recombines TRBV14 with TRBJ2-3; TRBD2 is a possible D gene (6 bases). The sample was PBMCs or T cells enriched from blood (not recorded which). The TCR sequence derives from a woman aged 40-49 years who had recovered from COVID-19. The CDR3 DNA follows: TGTGCCAGCAGCCGGGGACTTTCCACAGATACGCAGTATTTT. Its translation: CASSRGLSTDTQYF.